Described below is a single TCR beta chain sequence and its context. The antigen is not known. The sample originates from a study of cytomegalovirus exposure and HLA in healthy donors. Study-wide results and limits: A later analysis reportedly found that, within productive TCRs, an Asian-associated ancestry cluster had fewer N-insertions than the mean observed across the roughly 630 donors. With DRB1 most and HLA-C fewest, TCR association rates differed between HLA loci in a later analysis. In an earlier analysis, in some 500 donors, most V segments appeared productive either ~87% or ~30% of the time.

The germline gives CDR1 SGHDT, CDR2 YYEEEE. V lost 0 bases to trimming and J lost 3 bases, with 10 bases between them. The CDR3 loop spans 14 amino acids. PCR amplification relied on 60 Vbeta primers (plus 13 Jbeta primers). In the authors' workflow: Approximately 11 million of 80 million to 85 million unique TCR beta chains were shared, per a later count. Measured with immunoSEQ multiplex PCR; TCRdb has only the in-frame clones, and not every one. That table gives V, J and clone size, and the DNA gave D and trimming. The repertoire holds approximately 140,000 clones, with around 80% as singletons. The source material was PBMCs. The receptor comes from a woman in her 40s in good health and CMV-seronegative. J is TRBJ2-7 and V is TRBV5-6, with D hard to call. CDR3 in amino acids: CASSLGALRYEQYF. The CDR3 nucleotides read TGTGCCAGCAGCTTGGGAGCACTACGCTACGAGCAGTACTTC.